The 11 T cell receptor beta chains below come from one sample, sequenced in a study of T-cell memory formation after mild COVID-19. Using its own MiXCR run on the 5' RACE reads, TCRdb lists one record per CDR3 protein. The sample has around 420,000 distinct CDR3 sequences; roughly a quarter are singletons. The sequencing input was PBMCs or a T cell subset sorted from them (not recorded which). These receptors all come from an adult woman who had mild COVID-19 (a few samples of this study predate the infection). Cell type and time point are not known.

This clonotype came up a few times. The chain combines TRBV20-1 with TRBJ2-7; 8 bases are shared with TRBD1. V trimming: 5 bases; J trimming: 7 bases; junction bases outside the gene matches: 10. This CDR3 is 13 amino acids long. From germline, CDR1 is DFQATT and CDR2 SNEGSKA (reference sequence). The CDR3 DNA is TGCAGTGCTCGGTCCTACGGGACAGGAGAGCAGTACTTC. Its protein product is CSARSYGTGEQYF.

J is TRBJ1-2 and V is TRBV6-5, with 9 bases that match TRBD1. Trimming at V came to 6 bases and at J to 5 bases, leaving 7 bases not matched to a gene. There are 14 residues in the CDR3. Looked up from germline, CDR1 is MNHEY and CDR2 is SVGAGI. The CDR3 bases are TGTGCCAGCAGGCCCGGGACAGGGAGATATGGCTACACCTTC. It specifies CASRPGTGRYGYTF.

The chain employs TRBV15 and TRBJ2-1; TRBD2 matches at 7 bases. CDR1 and CDR2 from the germline V gene are LNHNV and YYDKDF (reference sequence). J was trimmed by 1 base and V by 2 bases; bases with no gene match: 14. The CDR3 has 19 amino acids. Here the CDR3 reads CATSRRLGLAEGSYNEQFF. The CDR3 DNA follows: TGTGCCACCAGCAGAAGGTTGGGGCTAGCGGAGGGGTCCTACAATGAGCAGTTCTTC.

Many counts were recorded for this clonotype. The V gene is TRBV7-2, the J gene TRBJ2-1; TRBD2 matches 7 bases. The ends lost 4 bases at V and 0 bases at J; junction bases unmatched: 6. Germline CDR1 is SGHTA and CDR2 is FQGNSA. This CDR3 has 16 residues. This chain's CDR3 is CASSSLAGSSYNEQFF. In DNA, the CDR3 is TGTGCCAGCAGCTCCTTAGCGGGCAGCTCCTACAATGAGCAGTTCTTC.

The rearrangement uses TRBV4-1 and TRBJ1-1; D remains ambiguous. Germline CDR1 MGHRA, CDR2 YSYEKL. V gave up 6 bases and J gave up 0 bases, with 14 bases separating them. The CDR3 sequence is 15 residues long. In nucleotides, the CDR3 is TGCGCCAGCAGTCTCATCGGACCGATGAACACTGAAGCTTTCTTT. Protein sequence: CASSLIGPMNTEAFF.

This clonotype was seen only a few times. The chain joins TRBV12-3 or TRBV12-4 to TRBJ2-5; a weak D match, TRBD1 (6 bases). With 7 bases removed from V and 2 bases from J, the gap between germline ends came to 11 bases. CDR3 length: 13 residues. The CDR3 DNA reads as TGTGCCAGCAACCGTGGACAGCAAGAGACCCAGTACTTC. This gives the protein CASNRGQQETQYF.

This clonotype has a count of ten or more. The CDR3 region is CASKRQGPYEQYF. CDR3 DNA sequence: TGTGCCAGCAAACGACAGGGTCCCTACGAGCAGTACTTC. The J gene is TRBJ2-7, the V gene TRBV11-1, with TRBD1 matching 7 bases. V shed 7 bases, J shed 2 bases, and the junction held 5 bases outside the gene matches. The CDR3 extends over 13 amino acids. Per germline, CDR1 SGHAT and CDR2 FQDESV (reference sequence).

This clonotype appeared a few times. The V call is TRBV6-5, the J call TRBJ2-7; 10 bases match TRBD1. The CDR3 totals 14 residues. Germline V gene lookup returns CDR1 MNHEY and CDR2 SVGAGI. V was pared by 1 base and J by 3 bases, with 0 bases of the junction left unmatched. The CDR3 DNA reads as TGTGCCAGCAGTTACTGGGACAGGGGCTACGAGCAGTACTTC. It is translated as CASSYWDRGYEQYF.

V gene TRBV19 combines with J gene TRBJ2-2; 7 nucleotides line up with TRBD2. The J segment lost 5 bases and the V segment lost 10 bases, leaving 13 bases of the junction unmatched. CDR1 and CDR2 from the germline V gene are LNHDA and SQIVND (reference sequence). The CDR3 spans 15 residues. DNA of the CDR3: TGTGCCACCACCGCCACGGGGGAGGGGACCGGGGAGCTGTTTTTT. Translation gives CATTATGEGTGELFF. The full variable domain, rest sourced from reference TRBV19 and TRBJ2-2, is DGGITQSPKYLFRKEGQNVTLSCEQNLNHDAMYWYRQDPGQGLRLIYYSQIVNDFQKGDIAEGYSVSREKKESFPLTVTSAQKNPTAFYLCATTATGEGTGELFFGEGSRLTVL.

In its sample, this clonotype was seen a few times. The chain is built from TRBV7-3 and TRBJ2-1; TRBD1 agrees at 9 bases. From germline, CDR1 is SGHTA and CDR2 FQGTGA. The junction had 9 bases not matched to a gene; V was cut back by 5 bases and J by 7 bases. The CDR3 totals 15 residues. The CDR3 loop is CASSPTGGAPNEQFF. The CDR3 DNA sequence: TGTGCCAGCAGCCCGACAGGGGGGGCCCCAAATGAGCAGTTCTTC.

V gene TRBV24-1 combines with J gene TRBJ2-1; D is perhaps TRBD1 (6 bases). There are 14 residues in the CDR3. CDR1 KGHDR and CDR2 SFDVKD come from the germline V gene. V lost 4 bases to trimming and J lost 4 bases, with 10 bases between them. Written as DNA, the CDR3 is TGTGCCACCAGTGACCATAGGGGGTACAATGAGCAGTTCTTC. Protein sequence: CATSDHRGYNEQFF.